The rows below give T cell receptor beta chains drawn from one sample of a study of blood T cell repertoires in COVID-19. Clones were read by immunoSEQ multiplex PCR, and TCRdb kept only the in-frame ones, dropping some. The repertoire consists of about 280,000 clones, with roughly 80% occurring once and the leading ten covering 4.5% to 6%. Sequencing was done on a sample of PBMCs or T cells enriched from blood (not recorded which). These TCRs come from a man in his forties who had been exposed to COVID-19. The CDR3 runs from the conserved cysteine through the conserved F or W. Each record gives: CDR3 protein, CDR3 DNA, clone size, V gene, D gene, J gene. A D gene is named only where the DNA matches it firmly. A row's size may be missing; if present it is once, few, many or a size class.

CDR3aa: CASSVSGELFF; CDR3nt: TGTGCCAGCAGCGTATCCGGGGAGCTGTTTTTT; abundance: NA; v_gene: TRBV11-2; d_gene: NA; j_gene: TRBJ2-2
CDR3aa: CAISESRGPAYQETQYF; CDR3nt: TGTGCCATCAGTGAGTCGAGGGGGCCAGCGTACCAAGAGACCCAGTACTTC; abundance: NA; v_gene: TRBV10-3; d_gene: TRBD1; j_gene: TRBJ2-5
CDR3aa: CASSLTTESDF; CDR3nt: TGTGCCAGCAGCCTGACGACGGAGTCGGACTTC; abundance: NA; v_gene: TRBV5-6; d_gene: NA; j_gene: TRBJ2-5
CDR3aa: CASSTRQTLSGNTIYF; CDR3nt: TGTGCCAGCAGTACAAGACAGACACTCTCTGGAAACACCATATATTTT; abundance: NA; v_gene: TRBV28; d_gene: NA; j_gene: TRBJ1-3
CDR3aa: CSALPGQFNEQYF; CDR3nt: TGCAGCGCCCTACCCGGACAATTCAACGAGCAGTACTTC; abundance: NA; v_gene: TRBV29-1; d_gene: NA; j_gene: TRBJ2-7
CDR3aa: CASSQTGTANEQFF; CDR3nt: TGTGCCAGCTCACAGACCGGGACAGCCAATGAGCAGTTCTTC; abundance: once; v_gene: TRBV18; d_gene: TRBD1; j_gene: TRBJ2-1
CDR3aa: CASSLGTSGSYEQYF; CDR3nt: TGTGCCAGCAGCTTGGGGACTAGCGGTTCCTACGAGCAGTACTTC; abundance: NA; v_gene: TRBV5-5; d_gene: TRBD2; j_gene: TRBJ2-7
CDR3aa: CASSPGQEGMSF; CDR3nt: TGTGCCAGCTCTCCGGGACAGGAGGGGATGAGCTTT; abundance: few; v_gene: TRBV7-8; d_gene: TRBD1; j_gene: TRBJ1-1
CDR3aa: CASSSGQSSYNEQFF; CDR3nt: TGCGCCAGCAGCTCGGGACAGAGCTCCTACAATGAGCAGTTCTTC; abundance: few; v_gene: TRBV5-1; d_gene: TRBD1; j_gene: TRBJ2-1
CDR3aa: CASSFQGEETQYF; CDR3nt: TGTGCCAGCAGCTTCCAGGGCGAAGAGACCCAGTACTTC; abundance: NA; v_gene: TRBV5-4; d_gene: NA; j_gene: TRBJ2-5
CDR3aa: CASSAQGVGDTQYF; CDR3nt: TGTGCCAGCAGCGCACAGGGAGTTGGCGATACGCAGTATTTT; abundance: NA; v_gene: TRBV7-9; d_gene: NA; j_gene: TRBJ2-3
CDR3aa: CAIREGQGGGYTF; CDR3nt: TGTGCCATCAGAGAAGGACAGGGAGGTGGCTACACCTTC; abundance: NA; v_gene: TRBV10-3; d_gene: TRBD1; j_gene: TRBJ1-2
CDR3aa: CASSPSFDTDTQYF; CDR3nt: TGTGCCAGCTCTCCTAGCTTTGATACAGATACGCAGTATTTT; abundance: NA; v_gene: TRBV3-1/TRBV3-2; d_gene: NA; j_gene: TRBJ2-3
CDR3aa: CASTQNGYTF; CDR3nt: TGTGCCAGCACCCAAAATGGCTACACCTTC; abundance: NA; v_gene: TRBV12-3/TRBV12-4; d_gene: NA; j_gene: TRBJ1-2
CDR3aa: CASSARTGEYDGYTF; CDR3nt: TGTGCCAGCAGCGCCAGGACAGGGGAGTATGATGGCTACACCTTC; abundance: few; v_gene: TRBV7-9; d_gene: TRBD1; j_gene: TRBJ1-2
CDR3aa: CSGAGVISTEAFF; CDR3nt: TGCAGCGGTGCAGGGGTGATTAGCACTGAAGCTTTCTTT; abundance: NA; v_gene: TRBV29-1; d_gene: NA; j_gene: TRBJ1-1